This T cell receptor beta chain comes out of a study of blood T cell repertoires in COVID-19. Study overall: The origin of the acute and convalescent COVID-19 samples was the United States, Italy and Spain. T cells, B-cell-depleted T cells, or PBMCs supplied cDNA or gDNA.

CDR1 is GTSNPN, CDR2 SVGIG, per germline (reference sequence). There are 12 residues in the CDR3. The J segment lost 2 bases and the V segment lost 6 bases, leaving 3 bases of the junction unmatched. Per the study methods: Counts of nucleated cells, estimated from reference gene primer amplification, were obtained. The assay was immunoSEQ multiplex PCR, and TCRdb's table has in-frame clones only and misses some. Clone size and the V and J calls come from that table; the DNA yielded D and trimming. The sample shows over 35,000 clones, 85% to 95% of them seen only once. This TCR was recovered from a man aged 45 to 65 with active COVID-19. Sample: peripheral blood. This rearrangement joins TRBV30 to TRBJ2-5, with 7 bases identical to TRBD1. In DNA form, the CDR3 reads TGTGCCTGTCGACAGGGACAAGAGACCCAGTACTTC. Its protein is CACRQGQETQYF. Full variable domain (remainder filled in from reference TRBV30 and TRBJ2-5): SQTIHQWPATLVQPVGSPLSLECTVEGTSNPNLYWYRQAAGRGLQLLFYSVGIGQISSEVPQNLSASRPQDRQFILSSKKLLLSDSGFYLCACRQGQETQYFGPGTRLLVL.